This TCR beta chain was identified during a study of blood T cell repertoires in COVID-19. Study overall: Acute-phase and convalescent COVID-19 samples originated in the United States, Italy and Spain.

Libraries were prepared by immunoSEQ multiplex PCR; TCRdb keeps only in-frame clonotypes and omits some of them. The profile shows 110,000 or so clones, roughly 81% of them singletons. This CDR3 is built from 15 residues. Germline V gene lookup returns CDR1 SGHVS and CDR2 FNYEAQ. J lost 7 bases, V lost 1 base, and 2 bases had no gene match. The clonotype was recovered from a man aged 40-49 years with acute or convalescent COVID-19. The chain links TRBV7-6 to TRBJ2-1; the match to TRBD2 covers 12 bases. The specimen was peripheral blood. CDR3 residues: CASSLDGLAGNEQFF. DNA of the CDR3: TGTGCCAGCAGCTTAGATGGACTAGCGGGGAATGAGCAGTTCTTC.